This T cell receptor beta chain was documented in a study of T-cell memory formation after mild COVID-19. Overall study context: Among the donors, TCR clusters were largely specific to each donor. Overall study results and limits: A subset of responding clones appeared in pre-infection memory, suggesting cross-reactive memory joined. Among clones contracting day 15 to 85, CD4/CD8 was balanced, whereas later expanders leaned CD4+.

In its sample, this clonotype was seen many times. Its antigen remains unknown. TCR alpha and TCR beta cDNA libraries with sample barcodes and UMIs came from 5'RACE using constant-segment primers. TCRdb itself ran the 5' RACE reads through MiXCR, one entry per CDR3 protein. The sample consists of over 450,000 distinct CDR3 sequences, around 21% of them appearing once. CDR3 length: 15 residues. The germline V and J ends were trimmed by 1 base and 3 bases, with 13 bases remaining between them. From germline, CDR1 is SGHKS and CDR2 YYEKEE (reference sequence). The chain combines TRBV5-5 with TRBJ1-1; the D gene is possibly TRBD1 (5 bases). The receptor comes from an adult woman who had mild COVID-19 (a few samples of this study predate the infection). Cell type and time point are not known. The sample taken for sequencing was PBMCs or a T cell subset sorted from them (not recorded which). The CDR3, as DNA: TGTGCCAGCAGCTTGCTCGGGGGTGGGGACACTGAAGCTTTCTTT. Protein sequence: CASSLLGGGDTEAFF.